Below, one T cell receptor beta chain is given with its context. Its antigen is unknown. The data derive from a study of cytomegalovirus exposure and HLA in healthy donors. The study's findings and limits: Through in vitro validation, three CMV-associated chains were shown to be specific for CMV antigens. Despite most TCR sequences being rare, some public TCRs occurred in many donors. Clonal expansion, a later analysis showed, was greater in HLA-associated TCR beta chains than in equally common others.

The CDR3 sequence is 19 residues long. Germline CDR1 reads LNHNV; CDR2 reads YYDKDF (reference sequence). V shed 8 bases, J shed 0 bases, and the junction held 15 bases outside the gene matches. A multiplex PCR was run with 60 Vbeta primers and 13 Jbeta primers. Sequencing used immunoSEQ multiplex PCR; TCRdb keeps in-frame clones, though not all of them. The sample shows roughly 190,000 clones, approximately 70% of them seen only once. The TCR comes from a woman aged 30 to 39 in good health and CMV-seronegative. The chain is built from TRBV15 and TRBJ2-7, with 14 bases aligning to TRBD2. Sequenced sample: PBMCs. CDR3 region: CATATTVGTSGSPSYEQYF. CDR3 nucleotide sequence: TGTGCCACCGCTACAACCGTCGGGACTAGCGGGAGCCCCTCCTACGAGCAGTACTTC.